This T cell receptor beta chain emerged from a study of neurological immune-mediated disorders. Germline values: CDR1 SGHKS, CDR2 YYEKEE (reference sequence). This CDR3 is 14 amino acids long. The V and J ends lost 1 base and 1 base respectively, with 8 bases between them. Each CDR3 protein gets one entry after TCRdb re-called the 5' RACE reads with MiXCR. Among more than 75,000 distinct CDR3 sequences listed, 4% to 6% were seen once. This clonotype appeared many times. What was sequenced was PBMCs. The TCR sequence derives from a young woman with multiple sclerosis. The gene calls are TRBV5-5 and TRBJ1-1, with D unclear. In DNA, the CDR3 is TGTGCCAGCAGCTTGCAGCCAGGGAACACTGAAGCTTTCTTT. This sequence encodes CASSLQPGNTEAFF.